This T cell receptor beta chain was obtained from a study of beta chain features in type 1 diabetes. The investigators reverse transcribed all of the isolated RNA, so they sequenced expressed TCRB transcripts. Sequenced by immunoSEQ multiplex PCR; TCRdb stores in-frame clones only, minus some. The profile covers more than 250,000 clones, with just over 20% appearing a single time and 0.028% taken by the ten largest. One heparinised draw, averaging roughly 100 mL, was taken per donor. Points from the study as a whole: Whether TCRB rearrangement is influenced by HLA type was left unresolved in this analysis. The study found moderately but significantly shorter TCRB CDR3s in all four CD4+ subsets of Type 1 diabetes patients.

Per the germline V gene, CDR1 is GTSNPN and CDR2 is SVGIG (reference sequence). V was clipped by 2 bases and J by 4 bases, with 11 bases between them. This CDR3 has 13 residues. Concerning this clone itself: Its antigen is currently unknown.

Material for sequencing was naive CD4+ T cells from blood. The origin of this receptor is a woman aged 40 to 50 with type 1 diabetes. The chain combines TRBV30 with TRBJ1-2; D is perhaps TRBD1 (6 bases). CDR3 in amino acids: CAWSQGQVYGYTF. CDR3 nucleotides: TGTGCCTGGAGTCAGGGGCAGGTCTATGGCTACACCTTC.